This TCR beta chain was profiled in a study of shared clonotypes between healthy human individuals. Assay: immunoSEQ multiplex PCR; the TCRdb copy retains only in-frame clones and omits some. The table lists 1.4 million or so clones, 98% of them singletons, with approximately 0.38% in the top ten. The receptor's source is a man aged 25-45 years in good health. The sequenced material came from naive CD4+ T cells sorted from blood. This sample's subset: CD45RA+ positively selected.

DNA for the CDR3: TGTGCCATCTCCCCATCTCCCTACGAGCAGTACTTC. Amino acid sequence: CAISPSPYEQYF. The chain uses TRBV10-3 and TRBJ2-7, with unresolved D. Trimming removed 8 bases at V and 2 bases at J, with 10 bases between. Per the germline V gene, CDR1 is ENHRY and CDR2 is SYGVKD. The CDR3 is made up of 12 amino acids.